The 5 T cell receptor beta chains listed next were all sequenced from one sample in a study of T cells in Graves' hyperthyroidism and ophthalmopathy. RNA transcripts provided the source from which TCR beta CDR3 regions were amplified. First-round RT-PCR targeting the TCR CDR3 was performed with the HTBI primer set. TCRdb recomputed calls from the multiplex PCR reads with MiXCR, one row per CDR3 protein. This sample yields roughly 700,000 distinct CDR3 sequences, of which 15% to 20% are seen a single time; 15% to 18% belongs to the top ten. The sample comprised blood. The source is a man aged 45-60 years with Graves' hyperthyroidism.

This chain connects TRBV20-1 to TRBJ2-1; 9 bases map to TRBD2. CDR1 is DFQATT, CDR2 SNEGSKA, per germline (reference sequence). This CDR3 is 14 amino acids long. After removal of 4 bases from V and 7 bases from J, the junction contained 8 bases not matched to a gene. The CDR3 region has the DNA TGCAGTGCTACGAACGCGGGAGGGGGGAATGAGCAGTTCTTC. It translates to CSATNAGGGNEQFF.

This clonotype was observed at least ten times. This sequence joins TRBV18 and TRBJ2-5, with D uncertain. CDR3 length: 13 amino acids. The V end was cut by 0 bases, the J end by 5 bases, with 7 bases between. In germline, CDR1 is KGHSH, CDR2 LQKENI. The CDR3 here is CASSPPSSETQYF. CDR3 nucleotide sequence: TGTGCCAGCTCACCACCGAGTTCGGAGACCCAGTACTTC.

This clonotype was counted many times. The chain joins TRBV2 to TRBJ2-7; the D is unclear. The CDR3 length is 14 residues. Trimming removed 2 bases from V and 0 bases from J, with 8 bases in between. From germline, CDR1 is SNHLY and CDR2 FYNNEI. CDR3: CASSEWKVSYEQYF. CDR3 nucleotide sequence: TGTGCCAGCAGTGAATGGAAGGTCTCCTACGAGCAGTACTTC. The full variable domain, completed using reference TRBV2 and TRBJ2-7, is EPEVTQTPSHQVTQMGQEVILRCVPISNHLYFYWYRQILGQKVEFLVSFYNNEISEKSEIFDDQFSVERPDGSNFTLKIRSTKLEDSAMYFCASSEWKVSYEQYFGPGTRLTVT.

V gene TRBV5-6 combines with J gene TRBJ2-7; 7 bases agree with TRBD2. V lost 4 bases to trimming and J lost 3 bases; unmatched junction nucleotides: 7. The CDR3 runs 14 residues. The germline CDR1 and CDR2 sequences are SGHDT and YYEEEE. DNA of the CDR3: TGTGCCAGCAGCCTCGGGACTACCTACTACGAGCAGTACTTC. As protein: CASSLGTTYYEQYF.

The chain is built from TRBV4-1 and TRBJ2-3; possible D gene TRBD1, 6 bases. There are 16 residues in the CDR3. Trimming stripped 4 bases from V and 4 bases from J, with 18 bases between. The germline gives CDR1 MGHRA, CDR2 YSYEKL. DNA of the CDR3: TGCGCCAGCAGCCCCTTTGGGCAGGGGTTGGCAGATACGCAGTATTTT. The encoded protein is CASSPFGQGLADTQYF.